This T cell receptor beta chain was identified during a study of shared clonotypes between healthy human individuals. About the research overall: Each donor contributed plates that comprised three CD4 naive, three CD4 memory, two CD8 naive and one CD8 memory. General observations from the study: Since donors were few, the genetic and exposure-history diversity represented was limited.

CD4+ cell separation produced CD45RA+ naive and CD45RA-negative memory subsets. Worth noting for this clone: The antigen remains unidentified.

DNA at 150 to 250 ng, approximately 30,000 T cell genomes, went into sorted-subset replicate PCRs. The data were produced by immunoSEQ multiplex PCR, yet TCRdb's version contains in-frame clones alone and is incomplete. This table has roughly 2.5 million clones, more than 90% appearing once. Germline assignment: CDR1 SGHAT and CDR2 FQNNGV. The CDR3 runs to 15 residues. V was shortened by 3 bases and J by 2 bases, with 11 bases between the two germline ends. The V call is TRBV11-2, the J call TRBJ2-1; D is perhaps TRBD2 (6 bases). Sequencing was done on a sample of naive CD4+ T cells sorted from blood. Stated subset: CD45RA+ positively selected. The clonotype comes from a man between 18 and 29 years old in good health. This CDR3 is CASSLEGFAYNEQFF. The CDR3 nucleotides are TGTGCCAGCAGCTTGGAGGGATTCGCCTACAATGAGCAGTTCTTC.